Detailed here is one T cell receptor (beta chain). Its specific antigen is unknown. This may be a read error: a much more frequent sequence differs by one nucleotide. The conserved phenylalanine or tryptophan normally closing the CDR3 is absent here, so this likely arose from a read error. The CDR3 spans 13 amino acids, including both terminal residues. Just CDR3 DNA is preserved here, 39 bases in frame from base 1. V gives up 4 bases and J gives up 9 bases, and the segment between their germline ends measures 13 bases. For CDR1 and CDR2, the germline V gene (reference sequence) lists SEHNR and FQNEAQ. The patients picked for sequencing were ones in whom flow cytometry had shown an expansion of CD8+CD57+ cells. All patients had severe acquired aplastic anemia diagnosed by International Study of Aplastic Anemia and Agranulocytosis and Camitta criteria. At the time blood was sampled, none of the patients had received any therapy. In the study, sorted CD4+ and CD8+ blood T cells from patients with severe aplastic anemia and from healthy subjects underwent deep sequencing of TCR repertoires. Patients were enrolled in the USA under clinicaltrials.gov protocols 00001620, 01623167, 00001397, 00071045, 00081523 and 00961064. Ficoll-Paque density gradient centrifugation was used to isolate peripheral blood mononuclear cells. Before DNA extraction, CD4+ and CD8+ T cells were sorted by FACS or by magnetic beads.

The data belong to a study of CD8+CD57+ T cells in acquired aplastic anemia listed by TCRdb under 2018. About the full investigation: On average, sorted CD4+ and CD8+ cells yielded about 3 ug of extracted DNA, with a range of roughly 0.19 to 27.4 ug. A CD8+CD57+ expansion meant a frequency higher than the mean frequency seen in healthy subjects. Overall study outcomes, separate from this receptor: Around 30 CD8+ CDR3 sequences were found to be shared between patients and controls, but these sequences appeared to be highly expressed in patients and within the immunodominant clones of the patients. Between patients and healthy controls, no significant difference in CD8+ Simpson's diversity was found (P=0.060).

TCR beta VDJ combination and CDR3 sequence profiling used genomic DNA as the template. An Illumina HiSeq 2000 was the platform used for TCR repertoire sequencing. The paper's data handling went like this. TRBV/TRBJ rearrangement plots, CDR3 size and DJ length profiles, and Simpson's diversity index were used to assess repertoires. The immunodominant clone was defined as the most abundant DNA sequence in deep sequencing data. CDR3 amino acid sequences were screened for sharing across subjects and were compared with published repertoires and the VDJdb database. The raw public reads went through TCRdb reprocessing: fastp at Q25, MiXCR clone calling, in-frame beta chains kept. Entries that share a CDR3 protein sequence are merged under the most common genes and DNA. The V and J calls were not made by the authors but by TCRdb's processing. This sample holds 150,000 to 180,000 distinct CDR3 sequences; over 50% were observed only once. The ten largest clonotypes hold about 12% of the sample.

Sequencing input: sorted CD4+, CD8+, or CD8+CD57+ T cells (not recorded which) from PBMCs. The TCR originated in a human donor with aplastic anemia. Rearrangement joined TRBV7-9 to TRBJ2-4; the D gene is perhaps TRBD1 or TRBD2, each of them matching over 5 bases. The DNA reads TGTGCCAGCAGCTGGGACCCGGGGAGCATTCAGTACCTC. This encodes CASSWDPGSIQYL.